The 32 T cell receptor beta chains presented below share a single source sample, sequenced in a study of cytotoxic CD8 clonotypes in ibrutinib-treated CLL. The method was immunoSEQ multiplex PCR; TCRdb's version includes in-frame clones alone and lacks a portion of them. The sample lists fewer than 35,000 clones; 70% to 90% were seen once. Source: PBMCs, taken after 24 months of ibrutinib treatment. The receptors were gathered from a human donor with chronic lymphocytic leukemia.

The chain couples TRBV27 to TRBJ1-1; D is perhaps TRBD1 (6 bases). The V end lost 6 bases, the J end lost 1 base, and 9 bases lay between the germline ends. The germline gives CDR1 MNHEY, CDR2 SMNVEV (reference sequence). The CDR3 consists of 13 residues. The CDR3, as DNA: TGTGCCAGCAGCCTACAGGGGAACACTGAAGCTTTCTTT. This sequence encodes CASSLQGNTEAFF.

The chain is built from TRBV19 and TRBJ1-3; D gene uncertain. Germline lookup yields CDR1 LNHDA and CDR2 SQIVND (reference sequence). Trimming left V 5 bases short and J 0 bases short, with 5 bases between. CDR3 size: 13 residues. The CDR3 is CASSGPSGNTIYF. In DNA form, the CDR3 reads TGTGCCAGTAGTGGCCCCTCTGGAAACACCATATATTTT. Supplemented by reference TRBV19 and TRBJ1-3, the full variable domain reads DGGITQSPKYLFRKEGQNVTLSCEQNLNHDAMYWYRQDPGQGLRLIYYSQIVNDFQKGDIAEGYSVSREKKESFPLTVTSAQKNPTAFYLCASSGPSGNTIYFGEGSWLTVV.

The CDR3 DNA is TGCGCCAGCAGCCGAGGACTAGCGGGGGGCGACTCCTACGAGCAGTACTTC. Protein sequence: CASSRGLAGGDSYEQYF. This chain uses TRBV4-1 with TRBJ2-7; 14 positions agree with TRBD2. J gave up 0 bases and V 4 bases, and 5 bases lay outside the gene matches. CDR1 MGHRA and CDR2 YSYEKL come from the germline V gene. The CDR3 runs 17 residues.

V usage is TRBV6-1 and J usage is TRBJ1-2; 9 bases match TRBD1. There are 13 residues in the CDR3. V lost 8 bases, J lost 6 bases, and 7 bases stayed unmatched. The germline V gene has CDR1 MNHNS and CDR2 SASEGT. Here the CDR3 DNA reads TGTGCCAGCCGGGCGGGACAGGGCGATGGCTACACCTTC. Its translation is CASRAGQGDGYTF.

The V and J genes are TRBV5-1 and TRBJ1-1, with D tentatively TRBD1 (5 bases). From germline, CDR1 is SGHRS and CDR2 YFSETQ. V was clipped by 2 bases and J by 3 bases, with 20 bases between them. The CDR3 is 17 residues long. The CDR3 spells CASSFLFRDLVDTEAFF. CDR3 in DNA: TGCGCCAGCAGCTTTTTATTCCGGGACTTAGTGGACACTGAAGCTTTCTTT. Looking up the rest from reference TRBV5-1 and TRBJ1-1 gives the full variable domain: KAGVTQTPRYLIKTRGQQVTLSCSPISGHRSVSWYQQTPGQGLQFLFEYFSETQRNKGNFPGRFSGRQFSNSRSEMNVSTLELGDSALYLCASSFLFRDLVDTEAFFGQGTRLTVV.

This CDR3 is CASSPARASGGQEEQFF. CDR3 bases: TGTGCCAGCAGCCCCGCTAGGGCTAGCGGGGGCCAGGAGGAGCAGTTCTTC. The rearrangement uses TRBV28 and TRBJ2-1; 10 bases are a match to TRBD2. Germline V gives CDR1 MDHEN, CDR2 SYDVKM. Trimming at V came to 6 bases and at J to 10 bases, leaving 18 bases not matched to a gene. This CDR3 comprises 17 residues.

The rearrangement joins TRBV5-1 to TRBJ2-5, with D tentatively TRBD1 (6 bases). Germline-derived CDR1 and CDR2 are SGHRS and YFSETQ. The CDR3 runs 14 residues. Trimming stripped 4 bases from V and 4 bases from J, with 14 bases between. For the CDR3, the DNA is TGCGCCAGCAGCGGGCTAGGGGGTGGAGAGACCCAGTACTTC. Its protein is CASSGLGGGETQYF. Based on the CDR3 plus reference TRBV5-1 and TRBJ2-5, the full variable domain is KAGVTQTPRYLIKTRGQQVTLSCSPISGHRSVSWYQQTPGQGLQFLFEYFSETQRNKGNFPGRFSGRQFSNSRSEMNVSTLELGDSALYLCASSGLGGGETQYFGPGTRLLVL.

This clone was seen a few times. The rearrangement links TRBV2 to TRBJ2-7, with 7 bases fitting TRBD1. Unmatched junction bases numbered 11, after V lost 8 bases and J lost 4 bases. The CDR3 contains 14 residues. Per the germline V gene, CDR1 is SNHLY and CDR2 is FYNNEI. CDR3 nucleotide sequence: TGTGCCAGCGCTCGGGACAGTGGAAATTACGAGCAGTACTTC. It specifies CASARDSGNYEQYF.

The CDR3 DNA reads as TGTGCCAGCAGCAGTTACAGGGGGACTAACTATGGCTACACCTTC. This translates into CASSSYRGTNYGYTF. The chain employs TRBV5-6 and TRBJ1-2; 8 bases fit TRBD1. V gave up 4 bases and J gave up 0 bases; unmatched junction bases: 5. The germline V gene encodes CDR1 SGHDT and CDR2 YYEEEE. The CDR3 covers 15 residues.

DNA for the CDR3: TGCAGCGTTGAAGGTGGTGGGACAGGCGATACGCAGTATTTT. Its translation is CSVEGGGTGDTQYF. The chain recombines TRBV29-1 with TRBJ2-3, with 8 positions matching TRBD1. The CDR3 consists of 14 residues. In germline, CDR1 is SQVTM, CDR2 ANQGSEA. Losses at the gene ends were 1 base for V and 6 bases for J; bases not matched to a gene: 6.

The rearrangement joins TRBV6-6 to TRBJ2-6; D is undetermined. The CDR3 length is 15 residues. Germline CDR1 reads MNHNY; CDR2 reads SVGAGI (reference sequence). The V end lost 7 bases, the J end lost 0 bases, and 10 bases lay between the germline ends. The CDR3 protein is CASTQHRSGANVLTF. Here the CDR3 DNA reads TGTGCCAGCACCCAACATCGCTCTGGGGCCAACGTCCTGACTTTC.

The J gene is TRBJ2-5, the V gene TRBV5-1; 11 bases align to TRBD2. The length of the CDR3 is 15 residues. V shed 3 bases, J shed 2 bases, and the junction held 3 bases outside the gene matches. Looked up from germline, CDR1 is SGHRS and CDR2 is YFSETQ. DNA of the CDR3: TGCGCCAGCAGCTACGGACTAGCGGGTCAAGAGACCCAGTACTTC. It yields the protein CASSYGLAGQETQYF.

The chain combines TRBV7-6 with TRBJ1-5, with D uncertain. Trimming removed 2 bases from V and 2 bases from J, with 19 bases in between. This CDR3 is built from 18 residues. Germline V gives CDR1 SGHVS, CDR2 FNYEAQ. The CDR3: CASSLLPAQERGNQPQHF. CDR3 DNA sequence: TGTGCCAGCAGCTTATTGCCGGCTCAAGAAAGGGGCAATCAGCCCCAGCATTTT.

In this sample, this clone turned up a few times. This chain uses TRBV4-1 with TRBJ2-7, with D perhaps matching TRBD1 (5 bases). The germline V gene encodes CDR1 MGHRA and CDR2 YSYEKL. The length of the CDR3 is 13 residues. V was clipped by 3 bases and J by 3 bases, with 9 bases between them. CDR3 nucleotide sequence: TGCGCCAGCAGCCAGTGGGGCGGCTACGAGCAGTACTTC. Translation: CASSQWGGYEQYF.

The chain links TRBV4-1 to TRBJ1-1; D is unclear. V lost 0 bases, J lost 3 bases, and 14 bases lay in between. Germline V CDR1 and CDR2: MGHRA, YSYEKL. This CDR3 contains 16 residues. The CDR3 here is CASSQDQFIGHTEAFF. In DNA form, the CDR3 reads TGCGCCAGCAGCCAAGATCAATTTATAGGGCACACTGAAGCTTTCTTT.

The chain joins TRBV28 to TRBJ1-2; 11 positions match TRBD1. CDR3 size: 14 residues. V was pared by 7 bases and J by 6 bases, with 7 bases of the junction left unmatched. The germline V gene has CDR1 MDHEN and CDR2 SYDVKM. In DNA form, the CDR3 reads TGTGCCAGCACCGAATCGGACAGGGGGCATGGCTACACCTTC. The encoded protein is CASTESDRGHGYTF.

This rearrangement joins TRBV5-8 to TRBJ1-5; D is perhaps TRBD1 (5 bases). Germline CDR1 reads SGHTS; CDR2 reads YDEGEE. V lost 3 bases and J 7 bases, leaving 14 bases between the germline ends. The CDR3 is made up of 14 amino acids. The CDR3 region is CASSSRQGLQPQHF. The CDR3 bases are TGTGCCAGCAGCTCTCGCCAGGGATTGCAGCCCCAGCATTTT.

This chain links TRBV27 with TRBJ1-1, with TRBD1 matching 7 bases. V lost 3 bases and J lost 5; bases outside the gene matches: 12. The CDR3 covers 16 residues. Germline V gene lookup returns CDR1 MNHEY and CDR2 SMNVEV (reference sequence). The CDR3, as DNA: TGTGCCAGCAGTTTTTCCGCTTGGGACAGCCGGACTGAAGCTTTCTTT. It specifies CASSFSAWDSRTEAFF.

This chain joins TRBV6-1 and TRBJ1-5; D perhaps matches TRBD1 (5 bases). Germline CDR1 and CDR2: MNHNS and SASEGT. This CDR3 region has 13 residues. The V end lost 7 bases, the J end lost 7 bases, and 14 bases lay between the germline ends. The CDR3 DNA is TGTGCCAGCACGGGGGTGGGTGGCCAGCCCCAGCATTTT. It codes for CASTGVGGQPQHF.

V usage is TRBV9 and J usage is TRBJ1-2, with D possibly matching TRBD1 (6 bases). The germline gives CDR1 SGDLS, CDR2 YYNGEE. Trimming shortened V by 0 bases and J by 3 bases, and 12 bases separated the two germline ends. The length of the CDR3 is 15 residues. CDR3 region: CASSVDAGVDYGYTF. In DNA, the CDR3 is TGTGCCAGCAGCGTAGATGCAGGGGTCGACTATGGCTACACCTTC.

The CDR3 is CAISESMTVQETQYF. The CDR3 region has the DNA TGTGCCATCAGTGAGTCAATGACGGTCCAAGAGACCCAGTACTTC. The chain carries TRBV10-3 and TRBJ2-5; D is ambiguous. Looked up from germline, CDR1 is ENHRY and CDR2 is SYGVKD. CDR3 length: 15 amino acids. Trimming removed 0 bases from V and 1 base from J, with 9 bases in between.

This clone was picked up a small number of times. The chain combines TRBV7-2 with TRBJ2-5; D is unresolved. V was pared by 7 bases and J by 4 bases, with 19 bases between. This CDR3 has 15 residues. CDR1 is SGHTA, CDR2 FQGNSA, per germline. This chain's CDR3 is CASTPGPLVGETQYF. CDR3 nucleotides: TGTGCCAGCACCCCAGGTCCCCTCGTGGGAGAGACCCAGTACTTC.

The CDR3 region has the DNA TGTGCCAGCAGCCGGCGGGGAACTGGAAACACCATATATTTT. Translated, it gives CASSRRGTGNTIYF. The chain carries TRBV13 and TRBJ1-3, with unresolved D. This CDR3 is 14 amino acids long. Trimming stripped 5 bases from V and 2 bases from J, with 10 bases between. In germline, CDR1 is PRHDT, CDR2 FYEKMQ (reference sequence).

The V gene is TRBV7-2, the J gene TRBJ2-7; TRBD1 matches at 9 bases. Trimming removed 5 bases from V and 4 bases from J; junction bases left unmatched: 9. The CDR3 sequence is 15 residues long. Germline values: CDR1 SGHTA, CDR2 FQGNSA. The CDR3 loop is CASSPGTGGGYEQYF. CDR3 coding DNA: TGTGCCAGCAGCCCCGGAACAGGGGGCGGTTACGAGCAGTACTTC.

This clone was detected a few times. The CDR3 region has the DNA TGTGCCAGCAGTGAACCCGGGGAGGGCGACTATGGCTACACCTTC. It codes for CASSEPGEGDYGYTF. V and J are TRBV6-1 and TRBJ1-2; no reliable D call. V lost 2 bases, J lost 3 bases, and 13 bases lay in between. CDR1 and CDR2 (germline): MNHNS, SASEGT. The CDR3 spans 15 residues.

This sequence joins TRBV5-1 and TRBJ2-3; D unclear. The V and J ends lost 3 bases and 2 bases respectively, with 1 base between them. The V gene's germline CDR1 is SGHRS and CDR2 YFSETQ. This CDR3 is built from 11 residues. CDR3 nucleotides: TGCGCCAGCAGCTCCACAGATACGCAGTATTTT. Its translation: CASSSTDTQYF.

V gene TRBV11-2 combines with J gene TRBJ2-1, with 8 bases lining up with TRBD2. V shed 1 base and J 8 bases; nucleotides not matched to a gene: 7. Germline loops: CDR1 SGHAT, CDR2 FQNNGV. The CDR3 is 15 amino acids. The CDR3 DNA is TGTGCCAGCAGCTTAGCTCGGCGGGGGGATTATGAGCAGTTCTTC. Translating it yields CASSLARRGDYEQFF.

CDR3 protein: CASSEGGVGTVNQPQHF. The CDR3 region has the DNA TGCGCCAGCAGTGAAGGGGGGGTTGGGACAGTCAATCAGCCCCAGCATTTT. The chain employs TRBV10-2 and TRBJ1-5, with 7 bases lining up with TRBD1. V was clipped by 3 bases and J by 3 bases; unmatched bases: 11. Per germline, CDR1 WSHSY and CDR2 SAAADI. The length of the CDR3 is 17 residues.

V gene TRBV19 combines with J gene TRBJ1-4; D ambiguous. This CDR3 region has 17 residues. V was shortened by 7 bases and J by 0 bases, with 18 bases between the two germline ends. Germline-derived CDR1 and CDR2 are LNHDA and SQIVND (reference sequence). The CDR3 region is CASTRQVGRATNEKLFF. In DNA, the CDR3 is TGTGCCAGTACCAGACAAGTGGGTCGGGCAACTAATGAAAAACTGTTTTTT.

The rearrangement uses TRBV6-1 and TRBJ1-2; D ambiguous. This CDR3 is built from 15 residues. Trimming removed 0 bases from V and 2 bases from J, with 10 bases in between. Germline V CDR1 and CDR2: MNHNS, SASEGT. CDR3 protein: CASSEAWLDNYGYTF. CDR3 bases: TGTGCCAGCAGTGAAGCGTGGCTTGACAACTATGGCTACACCTTC.

CDR3 residues: CASRSSNQPQHF. The CDR3 coding sequence is TGTGCCAGCAGGTCAAGCAATCAGCCCCAGCATTTT. The chain uses TRBV7-9 and TRBJ1-5; no firm D call. V lost 6 bases to trimming and J lost 1 base, with 4 bases between them. The CDR3 runs 12 residues. CDR1 and CDR2 from the germline V gene are SEHNR and FQNEAQ (reference sequence).

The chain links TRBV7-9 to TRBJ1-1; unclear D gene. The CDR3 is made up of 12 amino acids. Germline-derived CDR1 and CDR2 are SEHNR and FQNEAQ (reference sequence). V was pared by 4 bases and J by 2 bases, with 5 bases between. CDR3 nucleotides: TGTGCCAGCAGCTGGTCAAACACTGAAGCTTTCTTT. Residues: CASSWSNTEAFF. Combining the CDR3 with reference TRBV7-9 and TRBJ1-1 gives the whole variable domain DTGVSQNPRHKITKRGQNVTFRCDPISEHNRLYWYRQTLGQGPEFLTYFQNEAQLEKSRLLSDRFSAERPKGSFSTLEIQRTEQGDSAMYLCASSWSNTEAFFGQGTRLTVV.